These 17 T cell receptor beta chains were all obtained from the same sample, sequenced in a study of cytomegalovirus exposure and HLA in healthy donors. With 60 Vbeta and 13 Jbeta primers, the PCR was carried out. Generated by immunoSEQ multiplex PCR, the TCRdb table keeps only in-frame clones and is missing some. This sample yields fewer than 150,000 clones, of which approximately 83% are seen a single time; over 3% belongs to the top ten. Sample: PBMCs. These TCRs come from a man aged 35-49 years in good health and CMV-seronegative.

CDR3 in DNA: TGTGCCAGCACAGAGACAGGGCGGAACTACGAGCAGTACTTC. Translated: CASTETGRNYEQYF. The chain combines TRBV2 with TRBJ2-7; 7 nucleotides match TRBD1. CDR1 and CDR2 (germline): SNHLY, FYNNEI. The CDR3 is 14 residues long. The V and J ends lost 7 bases and 3 bases, in that order; junction bases with no gene match: 9.

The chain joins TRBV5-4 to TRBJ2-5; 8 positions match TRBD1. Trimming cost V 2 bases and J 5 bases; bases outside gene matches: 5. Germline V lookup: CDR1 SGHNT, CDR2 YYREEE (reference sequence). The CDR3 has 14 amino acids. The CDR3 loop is CASSFSGGEETQYF. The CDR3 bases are TGTGCCAGCAGCTTTTCAGGGGGCGAGGAGACCCAGTACTTC.

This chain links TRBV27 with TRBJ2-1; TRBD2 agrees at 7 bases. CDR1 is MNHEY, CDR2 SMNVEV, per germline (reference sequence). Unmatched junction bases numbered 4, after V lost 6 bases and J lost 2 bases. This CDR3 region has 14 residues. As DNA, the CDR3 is TGTGCCAGCAGCCTAGCGGCAACCTACAATGAGCAGTTCTTC. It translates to CASSLAATYNEQFF.

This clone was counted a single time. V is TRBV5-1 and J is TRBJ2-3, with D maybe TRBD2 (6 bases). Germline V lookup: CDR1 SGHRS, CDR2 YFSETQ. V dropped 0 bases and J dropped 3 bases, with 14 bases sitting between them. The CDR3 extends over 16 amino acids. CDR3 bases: TGCGCCAGCAGCTTGGTGTTCGGGGGAGCAACAGATACGCAGTATTTT. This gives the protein CASSLVFGGATDTQYF.

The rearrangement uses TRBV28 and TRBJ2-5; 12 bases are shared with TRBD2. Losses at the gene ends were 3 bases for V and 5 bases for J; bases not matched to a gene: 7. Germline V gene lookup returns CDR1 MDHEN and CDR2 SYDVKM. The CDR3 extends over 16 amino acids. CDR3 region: CASSLTSGRVRETQYF. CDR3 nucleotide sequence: TGTGCCAGCAGTTTGACTAGCGGGAGAGTCAGGGAGACCCAGTACTTC.

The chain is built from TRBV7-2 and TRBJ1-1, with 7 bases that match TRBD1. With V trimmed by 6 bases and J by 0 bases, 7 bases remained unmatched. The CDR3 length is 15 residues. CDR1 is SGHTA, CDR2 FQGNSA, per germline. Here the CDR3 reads CASRPPDRLNTEAFF. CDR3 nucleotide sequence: TGTGCCAGCAGACCGCCGGACAGGCTGAACACTGAAGCTTTCTTT.

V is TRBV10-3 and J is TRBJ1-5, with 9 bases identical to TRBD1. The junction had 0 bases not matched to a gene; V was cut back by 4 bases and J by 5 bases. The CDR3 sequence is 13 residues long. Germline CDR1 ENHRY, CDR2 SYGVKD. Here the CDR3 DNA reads TGTGCCATCAGTGGGACAGGGGATCAGCCCCAGCATTTT. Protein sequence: CAISGTGDQPQHF.

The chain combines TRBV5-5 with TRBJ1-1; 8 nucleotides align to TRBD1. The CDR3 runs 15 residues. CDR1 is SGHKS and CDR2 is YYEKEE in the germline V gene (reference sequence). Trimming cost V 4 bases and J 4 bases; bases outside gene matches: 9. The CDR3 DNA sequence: TGTGCCAGCAGCAGCCGGACAGGGAGGGGCACTGAAGCTTTCTTT. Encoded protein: CASSSRTGRGTEAFF.

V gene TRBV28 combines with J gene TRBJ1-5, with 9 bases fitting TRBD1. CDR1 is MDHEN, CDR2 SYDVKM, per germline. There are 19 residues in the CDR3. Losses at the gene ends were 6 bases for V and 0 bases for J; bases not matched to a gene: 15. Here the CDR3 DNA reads TGTGCCAGCAGCCCAGCTCCGGGACAGGGATATTATAGCAATCAGCCCCAGCATTTT. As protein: CASSPAPGQGYYSNQPQHF.

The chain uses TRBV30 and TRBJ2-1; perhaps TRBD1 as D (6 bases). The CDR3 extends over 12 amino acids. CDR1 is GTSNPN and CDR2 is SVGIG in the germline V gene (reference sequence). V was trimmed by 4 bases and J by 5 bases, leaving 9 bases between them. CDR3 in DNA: TGTGCCTGGAACAGGGCCCACAATGAGCAGTTCTTC. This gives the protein CAWNRAHNEQFF.

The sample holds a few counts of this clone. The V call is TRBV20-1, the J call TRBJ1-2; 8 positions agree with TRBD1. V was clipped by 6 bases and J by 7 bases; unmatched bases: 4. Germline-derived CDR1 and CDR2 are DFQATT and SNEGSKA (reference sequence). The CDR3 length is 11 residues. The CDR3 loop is CSARTGLGYTF. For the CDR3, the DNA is TGCAGTGCACGGACAGGGCTTGGCTACACCTTC.

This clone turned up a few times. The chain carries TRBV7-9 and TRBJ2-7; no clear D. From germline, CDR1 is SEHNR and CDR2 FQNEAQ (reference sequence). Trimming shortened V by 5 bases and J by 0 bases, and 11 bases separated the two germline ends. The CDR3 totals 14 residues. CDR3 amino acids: CASSPSPGSYEQYF. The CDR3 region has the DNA TGTGCCAGCAGCCCTAGTCCGGGCTCCTACGAGCAGTACTTC.

CDR3 nucleotides: TGCAGCGTCGCTGCGCACCTTAACTATGGCTACACCTTC. As protein: CSVAAHLNYGYTF. The chain combines TRBV29-1 with TRBJ1-2; D call uncertain. Germline assignment: CDR1 SQVTM and CDR2 ANQGSEA. V shed 6 bases and J shed 1 base, with 12 bases lying between them. The CDR3 is made up of 13 amino acids.

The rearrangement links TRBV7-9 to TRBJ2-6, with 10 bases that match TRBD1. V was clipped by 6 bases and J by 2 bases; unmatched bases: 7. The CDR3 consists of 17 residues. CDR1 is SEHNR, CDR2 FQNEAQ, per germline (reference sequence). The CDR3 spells CASRERQGAAGANVLTF. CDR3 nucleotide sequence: TGTGCCAGCAGAGAACGACAGGGGGCAGCTGGGGCCAACGTCCTGACTTTC.

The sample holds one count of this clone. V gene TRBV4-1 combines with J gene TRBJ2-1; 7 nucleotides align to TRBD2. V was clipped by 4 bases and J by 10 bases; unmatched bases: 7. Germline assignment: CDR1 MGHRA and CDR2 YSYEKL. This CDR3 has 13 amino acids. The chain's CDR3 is CASSRAQGGEQFF. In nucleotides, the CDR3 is TGCGCCAGCAGCCGGGCCCAGGGAGGGGAGCAGTTCTTC.

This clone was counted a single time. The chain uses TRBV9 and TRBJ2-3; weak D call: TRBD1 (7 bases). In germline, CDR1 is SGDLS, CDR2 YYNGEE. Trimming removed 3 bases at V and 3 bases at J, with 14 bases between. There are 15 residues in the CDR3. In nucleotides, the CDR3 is TGTGCCAGCAGCGAGACAGGGAGGTTTACAGATACGCAGTATTTT. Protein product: CASSETGRFTDTQYF.

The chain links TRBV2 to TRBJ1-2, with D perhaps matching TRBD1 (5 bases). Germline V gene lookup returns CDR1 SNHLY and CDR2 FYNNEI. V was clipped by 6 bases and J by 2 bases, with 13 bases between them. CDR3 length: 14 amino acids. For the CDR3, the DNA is TGTGCCAGCAGGTCAACCAGGGTCAACTATGGCTACACCTTC. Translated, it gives CASRSTRVNYGYTF. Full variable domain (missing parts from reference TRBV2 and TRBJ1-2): EPEVTQTPSHQVTQMGQEVILRCVPISNHLYFYWYRQILGQKVEFLVSFYNNEISEKSEIFDDQFSVERPDGSNFTLKIRSTKLEDSAMYFCASRSTRVNYGYTFGSGTRLTVV.